This T cell receptor beta chain was sequenced in a study of blood T cell repertoires in COVID-19. Study-wide context: PBMCs, B-cell-depleted T cells, or T cells were the source of the cDNA or gDNA that made up the material.

Study processing details: Reference gene primers were amplified, and this amplification served to estimate nucleated cell counts. Repertoires were generated with immunoSEQ multiplex PCR, while TCRdb's copy carries only in-frame clones and drops some. V and J calls plus clone size are reproduced from that table; the DNA served to infer D and trimming. In the table there are fewer than 85,000 clones, roughly 87% of which are singletons. Germline lookup yields CDR1 LNHDA and CDR2 SQIVND (reference sequence). V was shortened by 9 bases and J by 8 bases, with 20 bases between the two germline ends. The CDR3 is 14 residues long.

This clonotype originated in a man aged 60 to 75 with acute or convalescent COVID-19. Input material: peripheral blood. V gene TRBV19 combines with J gene TRBJ2-1; no firm D call. CDR3 sequence: CASSLVRSSDEQFF. The DNA of the CDR3 is TGTGCCAGCTCACTCGTTCGGAGCTCGGATGAGCAGTTCTTC.